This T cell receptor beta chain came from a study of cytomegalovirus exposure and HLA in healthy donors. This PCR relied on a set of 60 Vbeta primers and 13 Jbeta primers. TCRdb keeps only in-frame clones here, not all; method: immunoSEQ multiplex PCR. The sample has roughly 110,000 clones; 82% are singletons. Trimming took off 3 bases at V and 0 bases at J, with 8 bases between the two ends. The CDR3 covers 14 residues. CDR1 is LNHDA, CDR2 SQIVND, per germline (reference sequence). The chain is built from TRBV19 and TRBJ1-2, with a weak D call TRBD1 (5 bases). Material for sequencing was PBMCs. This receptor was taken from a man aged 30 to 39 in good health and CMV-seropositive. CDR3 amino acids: CASSIGGANYGYTF. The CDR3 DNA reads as TGTGCCAGTAGTATCGGAGGGGCTAACTATGGCTACACCTTC.